This TCR beta chain derives from a study of preoperative IRX-2 immunotherapy in early breast cancer. Treatment of the sample: preoperative locoregional IRX-2 cytokine immunotherapy. This phase Ib study tested locoregional IRX-2 cytokine immunotherapy given before surgery. TCRdb keeps only in-frame clones here, not all; method: immunoSEQ multiplex PCR. The sample lists about 29,000 clones; roughly 89% were seen once. Per germline, CDR1 ENHRY and CDR2 SYGVKD. The CDR3 sequence is 15 residues long. V shed 7 bases and J shed 1 base, with 16 bases lying between them. This material was obtained from a patient treated with IRX-2 immunotherapy. The receptor comes from a human donor with breast cancer. The V call is TRBV10-3, the J call TRBJ1-2, with D tentatively TRBD1 (5 bases). CDR3 coding DNA: TGTGCCATCACTCAAGGGGCCTCCCTTAACTATGGCTACACCTTC. It codes for CAITQGASLNYGYTF.